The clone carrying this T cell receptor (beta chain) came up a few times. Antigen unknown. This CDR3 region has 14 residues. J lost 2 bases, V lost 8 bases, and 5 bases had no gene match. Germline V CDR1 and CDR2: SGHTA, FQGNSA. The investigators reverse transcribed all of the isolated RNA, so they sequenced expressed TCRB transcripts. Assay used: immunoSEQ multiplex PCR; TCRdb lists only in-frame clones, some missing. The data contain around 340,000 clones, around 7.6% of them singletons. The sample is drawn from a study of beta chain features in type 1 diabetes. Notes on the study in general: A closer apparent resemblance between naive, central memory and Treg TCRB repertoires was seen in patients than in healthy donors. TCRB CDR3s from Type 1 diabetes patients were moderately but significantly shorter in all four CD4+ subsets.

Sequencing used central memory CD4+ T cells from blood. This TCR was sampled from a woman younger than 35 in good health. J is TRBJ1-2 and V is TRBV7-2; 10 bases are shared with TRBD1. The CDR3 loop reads CASAPGQGNYGYTF. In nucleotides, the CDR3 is TGTGCCAGCGCACCGGGACAGGGGAACTATGGCTACACCTTC. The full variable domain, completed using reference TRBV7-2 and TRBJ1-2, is GAGVSQSPSNKVTEKGKDVELRCDPISGHTALYWYRQSLGQGLEFLIYFQGNSAPDKSGLPSDRFSAERTGGSVSTLTIQRTQQEDSAVYLCASAPGQGNYGYTFGSGTRLTVV.